The sequence of this TCR beta chain was determined in a study of shared clonotypes between healthy human individuals. Data came from immunoSEQ multiplex PCR; TCRdb stores just in-frame clones and leaves some out. The sample holds fewer than 650,000 clones, around 78% seen once. Germline loops: CDR1 SNHLY, CDR2 FYNNEI. The CDR3 is 15 amino acids. Losses at the gene ends were 6 bases for V and 8 bases for J; bases not matched to a gene: 6. V usage is TRBV2 and J usage is TRBJ2-1, with 14 bases fitting TRBD2. The origin of this receptor is a middle-aged woman in good health. Some clones in this sample may be carry-over from other donors' samples. What was sequenced was PBMCs. CDR3 loop: CASSKGTSGSYEQFF. The CDR3 coding sequence is TGTGCCAGCAGCAAAGGGACTAGCGGGAGCTATGAGCAGTTCTTC.